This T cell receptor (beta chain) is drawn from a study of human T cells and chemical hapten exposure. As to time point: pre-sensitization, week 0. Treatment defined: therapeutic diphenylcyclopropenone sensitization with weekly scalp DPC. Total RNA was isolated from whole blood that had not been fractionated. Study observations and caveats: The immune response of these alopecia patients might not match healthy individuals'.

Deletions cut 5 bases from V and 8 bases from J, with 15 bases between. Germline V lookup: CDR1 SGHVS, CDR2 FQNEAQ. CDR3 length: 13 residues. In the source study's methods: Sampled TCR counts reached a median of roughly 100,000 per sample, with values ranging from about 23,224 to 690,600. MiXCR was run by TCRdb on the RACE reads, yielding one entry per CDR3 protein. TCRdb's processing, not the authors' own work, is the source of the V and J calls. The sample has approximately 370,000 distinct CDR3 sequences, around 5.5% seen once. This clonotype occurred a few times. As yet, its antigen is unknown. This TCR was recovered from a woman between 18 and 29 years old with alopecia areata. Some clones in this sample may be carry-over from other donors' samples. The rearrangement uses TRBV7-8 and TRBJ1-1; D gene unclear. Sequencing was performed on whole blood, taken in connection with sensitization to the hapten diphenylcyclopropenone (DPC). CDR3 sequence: CASSPSETAEAFF. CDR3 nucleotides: TGTGCCAGCAGCCCCAGCGAGACTGCCGAAGCTTTCTTT.